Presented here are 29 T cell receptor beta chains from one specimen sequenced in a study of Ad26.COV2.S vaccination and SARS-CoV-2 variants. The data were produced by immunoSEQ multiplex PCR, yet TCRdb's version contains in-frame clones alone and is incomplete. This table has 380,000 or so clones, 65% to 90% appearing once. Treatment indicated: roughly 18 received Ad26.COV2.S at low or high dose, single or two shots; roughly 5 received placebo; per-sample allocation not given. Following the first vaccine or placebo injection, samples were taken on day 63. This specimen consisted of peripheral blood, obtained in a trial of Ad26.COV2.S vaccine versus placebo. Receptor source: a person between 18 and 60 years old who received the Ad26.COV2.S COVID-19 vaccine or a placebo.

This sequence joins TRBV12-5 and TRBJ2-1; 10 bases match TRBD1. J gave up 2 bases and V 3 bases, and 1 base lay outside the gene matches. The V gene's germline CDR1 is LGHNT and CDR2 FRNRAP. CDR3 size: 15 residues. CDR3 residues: CASGFDRGPYNEQFF. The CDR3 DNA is TGTGCTAGTGGTTTCGACAGGGGGCCCTACAATGAGCAGTTCTTC.

CDR3 sequence: CASSLADSETQYF. CDR3 coding DNA: TGTGCCAGCAGCTTAGCGGACTCTGAGACCCAGTACTTC. The chain employs TRBV7-2 and TRBJ2-5; tentative D call: TRBD2 (5 bases). V was cut by 0 bases and J by 5 bases, with 7 bases left in between. In germline, CDR1 is SGHTA, CDR2 FQGNSA. The CDR3 is 13 residues long.

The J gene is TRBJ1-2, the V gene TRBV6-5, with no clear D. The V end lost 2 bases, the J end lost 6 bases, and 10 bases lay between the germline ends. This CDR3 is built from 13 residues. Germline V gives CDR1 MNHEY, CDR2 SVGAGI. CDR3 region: CASSYVSSDGYTF. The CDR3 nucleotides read TGTGCCAGCAGTTACGTAAGCTCTGATGGCTACACCTTC.

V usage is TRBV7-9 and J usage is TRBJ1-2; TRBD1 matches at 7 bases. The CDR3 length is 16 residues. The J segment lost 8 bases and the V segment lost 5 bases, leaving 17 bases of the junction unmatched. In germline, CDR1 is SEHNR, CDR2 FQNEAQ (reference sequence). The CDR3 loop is CASSLHSLTGFRGYTF. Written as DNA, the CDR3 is TGTGCCAGCAGCCTACACTCCCTGACAGGGTTTCGAGGCTACACCTTC.

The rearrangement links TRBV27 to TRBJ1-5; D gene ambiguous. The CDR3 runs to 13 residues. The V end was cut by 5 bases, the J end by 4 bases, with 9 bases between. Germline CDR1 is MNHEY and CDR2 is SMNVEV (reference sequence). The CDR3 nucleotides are TGTGCCAGCAGTCCCGCCGATAATCAGCCCCAGCATTTT. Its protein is CASSPADNQPQHF.

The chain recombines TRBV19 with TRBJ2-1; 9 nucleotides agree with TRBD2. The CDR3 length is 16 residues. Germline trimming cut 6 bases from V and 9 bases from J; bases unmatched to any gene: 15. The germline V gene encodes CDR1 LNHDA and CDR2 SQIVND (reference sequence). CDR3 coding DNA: TGTGCCAGTAGCCATACTAGCGGCGGGGGGGCCTTTGAGCAGTTCTTC. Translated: CASSHTSGGGAFEQFF.

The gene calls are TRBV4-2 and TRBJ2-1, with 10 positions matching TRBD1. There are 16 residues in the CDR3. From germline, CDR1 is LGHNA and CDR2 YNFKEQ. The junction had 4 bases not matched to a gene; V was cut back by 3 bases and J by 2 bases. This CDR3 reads CASSQVDRGAYNEQFF. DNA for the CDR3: TGTGCCAGCAGCCAGGTGGACAGGGGGGCCTACAATGAGCAGTTCTTC.

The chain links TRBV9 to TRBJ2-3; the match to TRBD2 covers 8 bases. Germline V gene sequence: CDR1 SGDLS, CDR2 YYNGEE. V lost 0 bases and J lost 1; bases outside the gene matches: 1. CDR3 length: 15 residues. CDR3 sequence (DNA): TGTGCCAGCAGCGTAGACGGGAGGGGCACAGATACGCAGTATTTT. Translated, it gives CASSVDGRGTDTQYF.

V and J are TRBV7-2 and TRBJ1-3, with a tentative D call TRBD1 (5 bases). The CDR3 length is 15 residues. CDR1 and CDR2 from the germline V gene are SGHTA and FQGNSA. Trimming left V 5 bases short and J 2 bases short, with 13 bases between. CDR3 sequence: CASSRDSDAGNTIYF. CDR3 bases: TGTGCCAGCAGCCGCGACAGCGACGCTGGAAACACCATATATTTT.

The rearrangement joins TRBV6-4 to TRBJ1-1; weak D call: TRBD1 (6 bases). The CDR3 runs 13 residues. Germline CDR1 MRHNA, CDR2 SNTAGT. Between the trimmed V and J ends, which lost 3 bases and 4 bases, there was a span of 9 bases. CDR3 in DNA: TGTGCCAGCAGTGAGTCCAGGGGCACTGAAGCTTTCTTT. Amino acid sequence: CASSESRGTEAFF.

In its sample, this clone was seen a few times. CDR3 in DNA: TGTGCCATCAGTGAGTCCAACAGGGGAGGGGAGACCCAGTACTTC. Its protein is CAISESNRGGETQYF. This chain uses TRBV10-3 with TRBJ2-5; perhaps D is TRBD1 or TRBD2 (7 bases each). V lost 0 bases and J lost 5, with 13 bases in between. The CDR3 runs to 15 residues. The germline V gene has CDR1 ENHRY and CDR2 SYGVKD.

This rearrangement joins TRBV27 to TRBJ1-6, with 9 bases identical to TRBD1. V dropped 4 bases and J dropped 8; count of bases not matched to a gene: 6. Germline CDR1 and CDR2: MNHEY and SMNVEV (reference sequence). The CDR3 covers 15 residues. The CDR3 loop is CASSSQGAMDSPLHF. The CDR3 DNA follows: TGTGCCAGCAGTTCACAGGGGGCGATGGATTCACCCCTCCACTTT.

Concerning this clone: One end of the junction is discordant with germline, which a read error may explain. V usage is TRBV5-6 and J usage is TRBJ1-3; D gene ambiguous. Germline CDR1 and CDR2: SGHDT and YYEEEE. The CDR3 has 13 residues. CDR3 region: CASNLGSGNTIYF. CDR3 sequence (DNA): TGTGCCAGCAACTTGGGCTCTGGAAACACCATATATTTT.

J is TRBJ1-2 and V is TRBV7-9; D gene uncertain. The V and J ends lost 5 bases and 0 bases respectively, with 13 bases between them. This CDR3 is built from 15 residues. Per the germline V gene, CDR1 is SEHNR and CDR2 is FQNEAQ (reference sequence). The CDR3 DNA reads TGTGCCAGCAGCCCCTACCGGCCCACTAACTATGGCTACACCTTC. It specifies CASSPYRPTNYGYTF. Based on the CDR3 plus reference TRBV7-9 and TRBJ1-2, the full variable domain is DTGVSQNPRHKITKRGQNVTFRCDPISEHNRLYWYRQTLGQGPEFLTYFQNEAQLEKSRLLSDRFSAERPKGSFSTLEIQRTEQGDSAMYLCASSPYRPTNYGYTFGSGTRLTVV.

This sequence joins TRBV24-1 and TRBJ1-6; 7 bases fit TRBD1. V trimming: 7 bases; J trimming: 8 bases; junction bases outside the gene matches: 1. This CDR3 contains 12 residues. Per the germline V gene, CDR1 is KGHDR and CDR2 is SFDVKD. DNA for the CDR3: TGTGCCACCAGCCAGGGGGATTCACCCCTCCACTTT. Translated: CATSQGDSPLHF.

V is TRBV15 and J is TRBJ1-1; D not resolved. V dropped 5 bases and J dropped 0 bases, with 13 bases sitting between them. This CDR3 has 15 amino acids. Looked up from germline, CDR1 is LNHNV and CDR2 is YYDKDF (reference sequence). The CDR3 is CATSVPSALNTEAFF. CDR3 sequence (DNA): TGTGCCACCAGCGTCCCTAGCGCTCTGAACACTGAAGCTTTCTTT.

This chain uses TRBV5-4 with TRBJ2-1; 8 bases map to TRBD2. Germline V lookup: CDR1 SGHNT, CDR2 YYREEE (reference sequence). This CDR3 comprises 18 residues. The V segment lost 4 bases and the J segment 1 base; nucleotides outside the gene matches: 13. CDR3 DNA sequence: TGTGCCAGCAGCGATAACAGCGGGGGCCGAATTTCCTACAATGAGCAGTTCTTC. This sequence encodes CASSDNSGGRISYNEQFF.

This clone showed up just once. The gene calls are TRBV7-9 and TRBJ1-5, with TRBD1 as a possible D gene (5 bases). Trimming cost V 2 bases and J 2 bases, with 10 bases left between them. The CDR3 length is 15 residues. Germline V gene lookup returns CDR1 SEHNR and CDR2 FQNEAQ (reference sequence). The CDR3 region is CASSLSGAGNQPQHF. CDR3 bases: TGTGCCAGCAGCTTATCCGGGGCGGGCAATCAGCCCCAGCATTTT.

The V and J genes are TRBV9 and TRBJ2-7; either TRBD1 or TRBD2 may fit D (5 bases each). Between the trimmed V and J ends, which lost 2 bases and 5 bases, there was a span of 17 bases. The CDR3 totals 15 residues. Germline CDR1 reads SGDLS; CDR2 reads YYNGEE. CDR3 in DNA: TGTGCCAGCAGCGTGAGGGGTGGATTTTCGCACGAGCAGTACTTC. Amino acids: CASSVRGGFSHEQYF.

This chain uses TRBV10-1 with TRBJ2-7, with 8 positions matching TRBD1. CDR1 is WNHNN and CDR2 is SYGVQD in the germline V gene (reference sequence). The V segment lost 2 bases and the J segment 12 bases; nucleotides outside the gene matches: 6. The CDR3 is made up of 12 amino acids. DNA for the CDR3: TGCGCCAGCAGTGAGACCGGACAGGGTCCGTACTTC. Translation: CASSETGQGPYF.

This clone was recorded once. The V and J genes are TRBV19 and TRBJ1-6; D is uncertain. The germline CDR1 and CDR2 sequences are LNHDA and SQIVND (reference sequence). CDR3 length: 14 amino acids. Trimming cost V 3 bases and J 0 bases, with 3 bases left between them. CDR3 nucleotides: TGTGCCAGTAGTATGAACTCCTATAATTCACCCCTCCACTTT. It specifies CASSMNSYNSPLHF.

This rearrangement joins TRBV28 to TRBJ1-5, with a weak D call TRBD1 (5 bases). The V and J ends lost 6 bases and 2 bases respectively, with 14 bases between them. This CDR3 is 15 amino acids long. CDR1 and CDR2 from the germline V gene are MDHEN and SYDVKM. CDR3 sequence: CASSLQGNGNQPQHF. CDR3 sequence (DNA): TGTGCCAGCAGCCTCCAGGGTAACGGCAATCAGCCCCAGCATTTT.

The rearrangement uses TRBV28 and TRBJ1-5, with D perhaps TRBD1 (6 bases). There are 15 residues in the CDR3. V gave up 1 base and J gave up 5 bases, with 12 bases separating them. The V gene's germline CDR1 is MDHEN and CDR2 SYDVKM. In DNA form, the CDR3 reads TGTGCCAGCAGTTTATCGGCAGGGGCCCATCAGCCCCAGCATTTT. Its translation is CASSLSAGAHQPQHF.

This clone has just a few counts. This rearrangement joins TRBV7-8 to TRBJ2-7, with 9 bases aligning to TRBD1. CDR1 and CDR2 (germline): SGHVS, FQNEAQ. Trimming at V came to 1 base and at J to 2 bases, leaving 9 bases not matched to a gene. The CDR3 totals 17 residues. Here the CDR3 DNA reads TGTGCCAGCAGCTTAGTTGGAGCCGGGACAGGGACCTACGAGCAGTACTTC. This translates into CASSLVGAGTGTYEQYF.

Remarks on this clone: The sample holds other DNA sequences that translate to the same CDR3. CDR3 protein: CASSYGQANSPLHF. DNA for the CDR3: TGTGCCAGTAGTTACGGACAGGCTAATTCACCCCTCCACTTT. J is TRBJ1-6 and V is TRBV19; 7 bases agree with TRBD1. Looked up from germline, CDR1 is LNHDA and CDR2 is SQIVND (reference sequence). The V segment lost 5 bases and the J segment 6 bases; nucleotides outside the gene matches: 4. The CDR3 length is 14 residues.

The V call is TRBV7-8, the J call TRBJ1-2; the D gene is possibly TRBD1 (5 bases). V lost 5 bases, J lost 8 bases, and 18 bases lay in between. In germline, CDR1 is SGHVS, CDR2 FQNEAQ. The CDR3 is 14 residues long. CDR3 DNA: TGTGCCAGCAGCGATCTCGGACGGGGCACGGGCTACACCTTC. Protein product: CASSDLGRGTGYTF.

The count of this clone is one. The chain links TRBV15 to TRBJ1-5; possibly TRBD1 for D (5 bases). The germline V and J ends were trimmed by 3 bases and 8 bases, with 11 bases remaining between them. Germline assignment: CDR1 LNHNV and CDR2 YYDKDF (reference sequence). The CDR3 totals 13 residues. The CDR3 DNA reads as TGTGCCACCAGCAGGGGGGGGTGGGAGCCCCAGCATTTT. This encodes CATSRGGWEPQHF.

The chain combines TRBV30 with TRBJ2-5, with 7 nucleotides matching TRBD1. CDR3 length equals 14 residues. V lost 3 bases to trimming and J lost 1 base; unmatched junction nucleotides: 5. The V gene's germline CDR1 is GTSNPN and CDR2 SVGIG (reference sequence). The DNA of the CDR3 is TGTGCCTGGAGCCTACAGGGGATCCAAGAGACCCAGTACTTC. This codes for CAWSLQGIQETQYF.

This CDR3 reads CASSYLGRGSDQPQHF. The DNA of the CDR3 is TGTGCCAGCAGTTACTTAGGCAGGGGGAGTGATCAGCCCCAGCATTTT. V is TRBV6-2 or TRBV6-3 and J is TRBJ1-5; 7 bases fit TRBD1. With 1 base clipped from V and 5 bases from J, the junction kept 8 bases outside the gene matches. CDR3 length: 16 amino acids. Germline V gene sequence: CDR1 MNHEY, CDR2 SVGEGT.